The next 9 T cell receptor beta chains were all read from a single sample in a study of blood T cell repertoires in COVID-19. Measured with immunoSEQ multiplex PCR; TCRdb has only the in-frame clones, and not every one. The sample lists about 300,000 clones, around 88% occurring once. The specimen sequenced was peripheral blood. The receptor set was obtained from a woman in her twenties or thirties who had recovered from COVID-19.

The chain joins TRBV6-1 to TRBJ1-2, with D perhaps TRBD1 (5 bases). Looked up from germline, CDR1 is MNHNS and CDR2 is SASEGT. Trimming removed 0 bases from V and 2 bases from J, with 10 bases in between. The CDR3 contains 15 residues. CDR3 in amino acids: CASSEARGRNYGYTF. For the CDR3, the DNA is TGTGCCAGCAGTGAAGCGCGGGGGAGAAACTATGGCTACACCTTC.

This clone came up once. The chain uses TRBV2 and TRBJ2-5, with D perhaps TRBD1 (5 bases). V was shortened by 4 bases and J by 2 bases, with 8 bases between the two germline ends. The CDR3 consists of 13 residues. Germline loops: CDR1 SNHLY, CDR2 FYNNEI. The CDR3 loop reads CASSVGRQETQYF. As DNA, the CDR3 is TGTGCCAGCAGTGTGGGGCGTCAAGAGACCCAGTACTTC.

As DNA, the CDR3 is TGCAGCGTTTCCATCGGACAGGGAGCATCACCCCTCCACTTT. Amino acids: CSVSIGQGASPLHF. The rearrangement joins TRBV29-1 to TRBJ1-6, with TRBD1 identical over 8 bases. The CDR3 has 14 residues. V was clipped by 5 bases and J by 10 bases; unmatched bases: 10. Germline values: CDR1 SQVTM, CDR2 ANQGSEA.

The chain is built from TRBV24-1 and TRBJ2-5; a possible D gene is TRBD1 (5 bases). The CDR3 has 15 residues. Germline CDR1 is KGHDR and CDR2 is SFDVKD. V was cut by 4 bases and J by 5 bases, with 16 bases left in between. The CDR3: CATSEHTGGWETQYF. The CDR3 DNA is TGTGCCACCAGTGAACATACAGGTGGATGGGAGACCCAGTACTTC.

This rearrangement joins TRBV2 to TRBJ1-2; D ambiguous. The CDR3 extends over 12 amino acids. The V gene's germline CDR1 is SNHLY and CDR2 FYNNEI. Trimming took 3 bases from V and 4 from J, leaving 6 bases between them. CDR3 loop: CASSDRFYGYTF. Written as DNA, the CDR3 is TGTGCCAGCAGTGATCGGTTCTATGGCTACACCTTC.

The chain recombines TRBV11-1 with TRBJ1-4, with 9 bases fitting TRBD1. The CDR3 loop spans 13 amino acids. J gave up 7 bases and V 5 bases, and 2 bases lay outside the gene matches. Looked up from germline, CDR1 is SGHAT and CDR2 is FQDESV (reference sequence). CDR3 bases: TGTGCCAGCAGCCCGGGACAGGGTGAAAAACTGTTTTTT. Translation: CASSPGQGEKLFF.

This clone was recorded a few times. V and J are TRBV19 and TRBJ1-5, with 10 nucleotides matching TRBD1. The V gene end was trimmed by 4 bases and the J gene end by 10 bases; junction bases not matched to a gene: 13. The CDR3 is made up of 16 amino acids. Germline V gives CDR1 LNHDA, CDR2 SQIVND (reference sequence). CDR3: CASSKYGRDRGEPQHF. In DNA form, the CDR3 reads TGTGCCAGTAGTAAGTACGGCCGGGACAGGGGTGAACCCCAGCATTTT.

V usage is TRBV9 and J usage is TRBJ1-2; tentatively, D is TRBD1 (5 bases). This CDR3 contains 15 residues. CDR1 SGDLS and CDR2 YYNGEE come from the germline V gene. V lost 0 bases and J lost 0, with 9 bases in between. The CDR3 DNA is TGTGCCAGCAGCGTAGAAGCCAGGGCTAACTATGGCTACACCTTC. It specifies CASSVEARANYGYTF.

The chain has TRBV19 and TRBJ1-2; tentative D call: TRBD1 (6 bases). The V end lost 5 bases, the J end lost 4 bases, and 11 bases lay between the germline ends. CDR1 is LNHDA, CDR2 SQIVND, per germline (reference sequence). The CDR3 contains 13 residues. Written as DNA, the CDR3 is TGTGCCAGTAGTTTGACAGGCCTCTATGGCTACACCTTC. The encoded protein is CASSLTGLYGYTF.